The rows below give T cell receptor beta chains drawn from one sample of a study of blood T cell repertoires in COVID-19. TCRdb keeps only in-frame clones here, not all; method: immunoSEQ multiplex PCR. Of 200,000 or so clones listed, around 88% were seen once; the top ten hold roughly 2.3%. The sequenced sample consisted of PBMCs or T cells enriched from blood (not recorded which). These receptors were taken from a woman aged 40 to 50 with acute COVID-19. Each CDR3 is given with its conserved first and last residue. D genes are given only for firm matches. Clone sizes are given selectively: once, few, many, or a class where the clone is expanded.

TRBV4-3	.	TRBJ1-5	.	TGCGCCAGCAGCCAAGACGGTAAAGGGGGTTATCAGCCCCAGCATTTT	CASSQDGKGGYQPQHF
TRBV5-1	.	TRBJ2-5	.	TGCGCCAGCAGCTTGGCCCAAACGAGGGAGACCCAGTACTTC	CASSLAQTRETQYF
TRBV7-2	.	TRBJ1-6	.	TGTGCCAGCAGCTCCACTGGACCCCTCCACTTT	CASSSTGPLHF
TRBV5-1	.	TRBJ2-1	TRBD2	TGCGCCAGCAGCTTGGCCGGGACTAGCGATGAGCAGTTCTTC	CASSLAGTSDEQFF
TRBV28	.	TRBJ1-2	.	TGTGCCAGCAGTTTCGGGCTGGGAGGTGGCTACACCTTC	CASSFGLGGGYTF
TRBV5-1	.	TRBJ2-3	.	TGCGCCAGCAGCGGCAGGGTTCGGCTAAGCACAGATACGCAGTATTTT	CASSGRVRLSTDTQYF
TRBV7-2	.	TRBJ1-2	.	TGTGCCAGCAGCCCCCGTACCGGCGGGGTTGTTGGCAGGAAGGGCTACACCTTC	CASSPRTGGVVGRKGYTF
TRBV9	.	TRBJ2-1	TRBD1	TGTGCCAGCAGCAACCCGACAGGGGTGAATGAGCAGTTCTTC	CASSNPTGVNEQFF
TRBV7-2	.	TRBJ1-5	.	TGTGCCAGCAGCTTTTACACGGGGTCCAATCAGCCCCAGCATTTT	CASSFYTGSNQPQHF
TRBV7-2	.	TRBJ2-2	TRBD2	TGTGCCAGCAGCTTGGGCGGGAGTTCGACCGGGGAGCTGTTTTTT	CASSLGGSSTGELFF
TRBV5-4	.	TRBJ2-2	.	TGTGCCAGCAGCGGTACGGGCACCGGGGAGCTGTTTTTT	CASSGTGTGELFF
TRBV3-1/TRBV3-2	.	TRBJ2-5	.	TGTGCCAGCAGCCAAATACAGGGACGGAGCCAGACCCAGTACTTC	CASSQIQGRSQTQYF
TRBV29-1	.	TRBJ1-1	TRBD1	TGCAGCGGCCGGGACAGGGTTAACACTGAAGCTTTCTTT	CSGRDRVNTEAFF
TRBV7-9	few	TRBJ2-3	.	TGTGCCAGCAGCTTAGCGCGGGTAGCATTAAGCACAGATACGCAGTATTTT	CASSLARVALSTDTQYF
TRBV6-2/TRBV6-3	.	TRBJ1-1	.	TGTGCCAGCAGTTTGGCACAGGGCACTGAAGCTTTCTTT	CASSLAQGTEAFF
TRBV27	.	TRBJ1-1	TRBD1	TGTGCCAGCAGTTTCGGGCACAGGGGGAACACTGAAGCTTTCTTT	CASSFGHRGNTEAFF
TRBV3-1/TRBV3-2	.	TRBJ1-2	.	TGTGCCAGCAGCCAACGGAGCCCGCAAACATTGGGCTATGGCTACACCTTC	CASSQRSPQTLGYGYTF
TRBV5-8	.	TRBJ2-1	TRBD2	TGTGCCAGCAATTTAGCGGGAGGTCTTTACAATGAGCAGTTCTTC	CASNLAGGLYNEQFF
TRBV7-9	.	TRBJ1-4	.	TGTGCCAGCACCCGTAACAGGAATAATGAAAAACTGTTTTTT	CASTRNRNNEKLFF
TRBV11-2	once	TRBJ1-1	.	TGTGCCAGCACCCCAAGGGGATCGAACACTGAAGCTTTCTTT	CASTPRGSNTEAFF
TRBV4-1	.	TRBJ2-2	.	TGCGCCAGCAAACCTCCGGGGGTTCCCGGGGAGCTGTTTTTT	CASKPPGVPGELFF
TRBV5-1	.	TRBJ2-7	TRBD2	TGCGCCAGCAGCTTGGGGCCGGGAGGGATTTACGAGCAGTACTTC	CASSLGPGGIYEQYF
TRBV7-2	few	TRBJ2-3	TRBD2	TGTGCCAGCAGCGCCCGTAGGGAGGGTACGCAGTATTTT	CASSARREGTQYF
TRBV10-3	.	TRBJ2-5	TRBD2	TGTGCCATCAGAGGACTAGCGGGAGCTCAAGAGACCCAGTACTTC	CAIRGLAGAQETQYF
TRBV5-6	.	TRBJ2-3	TRBD1	TGTGCCAGCAGGGGCGACAGGGGGAGGGCAGATACGCAGTATTTT	CASRGDRGRADTQYF
TRBV4-2	.	TRBJ2-7	TRBD2	TGTGCCAGCAGCCAAGAGCGGGGGGGATCCTACGAGCAGTACTTC	CASSQERGGSYEQYF
TRBV4-3	.	TRBJ2-7	TRBD2	TGCGCCAGCAGCCAGGGGACTAGCGGGGAATACGAGCAGTACTTC	CASSQGTSGEYEQYF
TRBV9	.	TRBJ1-3	.	TGTGCCAGCAGCGTGACCACAGGGTACGCTGGAAACACCATATATTTT	CASSVTTGYAGNTIYF
TRBV7-2	.	TRBJ1-2	TRBD1	TGTGCCAGCAGCTTAGGACAGGGGGCAGGGGGCTACACCTTC	CASSLGQGAGGYTF
TRBV6-5	.	TRBJ2-5	TRBD2	TGTGCCAGCAGCCATCTAGCGGGAGTAGAGACCCAGTACTTC	CASSHLAGVETQYF
TRBV7-9	.	TRBJ1-4	.	TGTGCCAGCAGCTTATCCCAAGCAGGGTGGGAAAAACTGTTTTTT	CASSLSQAGWEKLFF
TRBV6-5	.	TRBJ2-3	TRBD1	TGTGCCAGCAGTTCCGGACAGGGCATCGATACGCAGTATTTT	CASSSGQGIDTQYF
TRBV5-1	few	TRBJ2-2	TRBD1	TGCGCCAGCAGACCCGGGACAGTTGGGACCGGGGAGCTGTTTTTT	CASRPGTVGTGELFF
TRBV7-9	.	TRBJ1-1	.	TGTGCCAGCAGCTTAGCGCTGGGGGGAGGTGAAGCTTTCTTT	CASSLALGGGEAFF
TRBV28	.	TRBJ1-2	TRBD1	TGTGCCAGCAGTTCTTCCGGGACAGGGGGGAGATTTGGTGGCTACACCTTC	CASSSSGTGGRFGGYTF
TRBV6-5	.	TRBJ2-7	TRBD1	TGTGCCAGCAGAGCGGGACAGGGACCCTACGAGCAGTACTTC	CASRAGQGPYEQYF
TRBV24-1	.	TRBJ2-7	TRBD1	TGTGCCACCAGTGACCCCGGGACAGGGTTTGGGCAGTACTTC	CATSDPGTGFGQYF
TRBV5-1	.	TRBJ1-1	.	TGCGCCAGCAGCGAAATAACAGGGTCTACTGAAGCTTTCTTT	CASSEITGSTEAFF
TRBV6-4	once	TRBJ1-1	.	TGTGCCAGCCCTACAGAGGGCGGGAACACTGAAGCTTTCTTT	CASPTEGGNTEAFF
TRBV9	.	TRBJ1-3	.	TGTGCCAGCAGCCCCACATGGGCCTCTGGAAACACCATATATTTT	CASSPTWASGNTIYF
TRBV10-3	.	TRBJ2-3	TRBD2	TGTGCCATCACGGGACTAGCGGGAGGGCCGGATACGCAGTATTTT	CAITGLAGGPDTQYF
TRBV30	.	TRBJ2-3	TRBD2	TGTGCCTGGAGACCGAGCGGGAGAGATACGCAGTATTTT	CAWRPSGRDTQYF
TRBV7-9	.	TRBJ1-2	TRBD1	TGTGCCAGCAGCTTTGACAGGGTGCCGGGTCCTTTC	CASSFDRVPGPF
TRBV6-4	.	TRBJ2-2	.	TGTGCCAGCTCGCGGGATGCGGCGCCCGGGGAGCTGTTTTTT	CASSRDAAPGELFF
TRBV9	many	TRBJ2-1	TRBD2	TGTGCCAGCAGTGGCGGACTAGCGGGCCGCTACAATGAGCAGTTCTTC	CASSGGLAGRYNEQFF
TRBV24-1	once	TRBJ2-3	.	TGTGCCACCAGTGCGACGTTCAGGGGTAACACAGATACGCAGTATTTT	CATSATFRGNTDTQYF
TRBV6-5	.	TRBJ2-3	.	TGTGCCAGTTCAGCCGGGACAACCTCAGATACGCAGTATTTT	CASSAGTTSDTQYF
TRBV4-1	.	TRBJ2-7	.	TGCGCCAGCAGCCAAGGCGGCGGGGACGAGCAGTACTTC	CASSQGGGDEQYF
TRBV5-1	.	TRBJ2-7	TRBD1	TGCGCCAGCAGCTTGGCCCCGGGACAGCCCTACGAGCAGTACTTC	CASSLAPGQPYEQYF